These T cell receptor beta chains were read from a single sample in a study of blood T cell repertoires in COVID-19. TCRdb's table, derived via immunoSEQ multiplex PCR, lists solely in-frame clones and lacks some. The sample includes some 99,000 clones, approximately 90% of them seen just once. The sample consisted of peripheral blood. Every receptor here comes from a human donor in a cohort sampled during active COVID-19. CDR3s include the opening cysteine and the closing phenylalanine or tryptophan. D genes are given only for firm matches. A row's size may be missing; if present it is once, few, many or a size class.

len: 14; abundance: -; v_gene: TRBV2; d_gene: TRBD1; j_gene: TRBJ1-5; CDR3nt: TGTGCCAGCAAAAGGAGGGACAGGAATCAGCCCCAGCATTTT; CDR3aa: CASKRRDRNQPQHF
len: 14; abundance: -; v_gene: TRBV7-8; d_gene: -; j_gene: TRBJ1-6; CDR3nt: TGTGCCAGCAGCTTATCAGGGGTCGGTTCACCCCTCCACTTT; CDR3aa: CASSLSGVGSPLHF
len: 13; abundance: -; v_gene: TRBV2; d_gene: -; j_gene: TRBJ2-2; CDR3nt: TGTGCCAGCAGTGTCGGCGGCGCCGGGGAGCTGTTTTTT; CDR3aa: CASSVGGAGELFF
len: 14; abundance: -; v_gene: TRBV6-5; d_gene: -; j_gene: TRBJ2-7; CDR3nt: TGTGCCAGCACCCCGGGGGGCGCTACTTACGAGCAGTACTTC; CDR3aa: CASTPGGATYEQYF
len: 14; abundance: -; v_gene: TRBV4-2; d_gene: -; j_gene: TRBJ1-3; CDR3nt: TGTGCCAGCAGCCCCTCGGGGGGCGGAAACACCATATATTTT; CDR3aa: CASSPSGGGNTIYF
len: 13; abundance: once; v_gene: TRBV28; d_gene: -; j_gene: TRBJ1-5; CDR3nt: TGTGCCAGCAGCCTTTTTAGCAATCAGCCCCAGCATTTT; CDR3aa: CASSLFSNQPQHF
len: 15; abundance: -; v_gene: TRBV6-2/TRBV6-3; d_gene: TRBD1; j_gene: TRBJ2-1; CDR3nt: TGTGCCAGCAGTTCAACCGGGACAGGAATCAATGAGCAGTTCTTC; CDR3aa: CASSSTGTGINEQFF
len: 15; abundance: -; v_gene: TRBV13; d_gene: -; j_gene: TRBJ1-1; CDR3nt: TGTGCCAGCAGCTTAGGCCTCCCGGGTAACACTGAAGCTTTCTTT; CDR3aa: CASSLGLPGNTEAFF
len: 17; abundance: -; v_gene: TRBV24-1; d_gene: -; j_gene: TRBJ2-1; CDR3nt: TGTGCCACCAGTGATCGTAACACGGGACTCCATAACAATGAGCAGTTCTTC; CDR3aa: CATSDRNTGLHNNEQFF
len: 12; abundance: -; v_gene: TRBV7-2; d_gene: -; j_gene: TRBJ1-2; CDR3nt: TGTGCCAGCAGCTTAGATGCAGGGTTTTGCACCTTC; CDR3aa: CASSLDAGFCTF
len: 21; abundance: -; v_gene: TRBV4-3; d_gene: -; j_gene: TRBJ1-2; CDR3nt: TGCGCCAGCAGCTTAACCCTCCGGTGGCAGGGAAAATTGATTAAGGGCTATGGCTACACCTTC; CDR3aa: CASSLTLRWQGKLIKGYGYTF
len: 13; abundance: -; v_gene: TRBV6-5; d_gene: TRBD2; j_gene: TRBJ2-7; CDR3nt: TGTGCCAGCAGTTACCTAGCGGGGAATGAGCAGTACTTC; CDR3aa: CASSYLAGNEQYF
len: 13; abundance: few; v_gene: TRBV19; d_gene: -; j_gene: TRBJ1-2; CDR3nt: TGTGCCAGTAGTACAGGGGAATTCTATGGCTACACCTTC; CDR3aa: CASSTGEFYGYTF
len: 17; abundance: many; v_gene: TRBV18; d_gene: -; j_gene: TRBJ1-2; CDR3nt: TGTGCCAGCTCACCCGATAGCAGTACCCAAACCACCTATGGCTACACCTTC; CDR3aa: CASSPDSSTQTTYGYTF
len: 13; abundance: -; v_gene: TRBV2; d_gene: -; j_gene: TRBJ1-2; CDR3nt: TGTGCCAGCAGTAACAGGAATTTCTATGGCTACACCTTC; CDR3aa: CASSNRNFYGYTF
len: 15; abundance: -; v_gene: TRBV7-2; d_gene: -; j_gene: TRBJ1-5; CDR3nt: TGTGCCAGCAGCTTACAGGGGAATAGCAATCAGCCCCAGCATTTT; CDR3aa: CASSLQGNSNQPQHF
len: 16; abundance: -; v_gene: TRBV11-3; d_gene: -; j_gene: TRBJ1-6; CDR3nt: TGTGCCAGCAGCTTAGGAGCCACAGGGTTGCATTCACCCCTCCACTTT; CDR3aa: CASSLGATGLHSPLHF
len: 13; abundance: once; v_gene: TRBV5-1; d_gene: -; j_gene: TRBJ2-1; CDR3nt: TGCGCCAGCAGCCTGGTGGAGGCGAATGAGCAGTTCTTC; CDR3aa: CASSLVEANEQFF
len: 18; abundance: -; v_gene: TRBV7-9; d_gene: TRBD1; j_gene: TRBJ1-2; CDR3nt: TGTGCCAGCAGCTCCCGACTTAGGGGACAGGGGTCCGACTATGGCTACACCTTC; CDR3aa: CASSSRLRGQGSDYGYTF
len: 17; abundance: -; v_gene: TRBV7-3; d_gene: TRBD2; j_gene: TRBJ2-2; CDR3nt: TGTGCCAGCAGCTCCCCACGGGGAGGGTCCAACACCGGGGAGCTGTTTTTT; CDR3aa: CASSSPRGGSNTGELFF
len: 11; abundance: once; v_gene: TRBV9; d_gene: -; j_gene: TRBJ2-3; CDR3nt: TGTGCCAGCAGCATCCAGGCAGTGCAGTATTTT; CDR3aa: CASSIQAVQYF
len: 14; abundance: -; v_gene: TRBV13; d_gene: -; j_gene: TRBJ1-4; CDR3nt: TGTGCCAGCAGTCAACGGGGGGAGGGGGAAAAACTGTTTTTT; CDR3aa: CASSQRGEGEKLFF
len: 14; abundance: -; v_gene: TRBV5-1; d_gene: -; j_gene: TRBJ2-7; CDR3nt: TGCGCCAGCAGCGACCGGGTCCTCACCGGAGAGCAGTACTTC; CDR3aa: CASSDRVLTGEQYF
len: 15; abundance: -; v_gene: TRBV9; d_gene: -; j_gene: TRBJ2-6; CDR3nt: TGTGCCAGCAGCGTGGTAGCTGCCGGGGCCAACGTCCTGACTTTC; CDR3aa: CASSVVAAGANVLTF
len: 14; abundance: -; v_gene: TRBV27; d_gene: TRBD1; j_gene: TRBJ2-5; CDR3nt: TGTGCCAGCAGCTTCACAGGGGGCGGGGAGACCCAGTACTTC; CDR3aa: CASSFTGGGETQYF
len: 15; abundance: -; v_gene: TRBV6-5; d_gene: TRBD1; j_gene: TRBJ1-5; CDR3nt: TGTGCCAGCAGCTGGACAGGGGGCCAGGATCAGCCCCAGCATTTT; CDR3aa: CASSWTGGQDQPQHF
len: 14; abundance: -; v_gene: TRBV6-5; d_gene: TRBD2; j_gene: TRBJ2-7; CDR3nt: TGTGCCAGCAGGCCCAGCGGGAGTTCCTACGAGCAGTACTTC; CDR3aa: CASRPSGSSYEQYF
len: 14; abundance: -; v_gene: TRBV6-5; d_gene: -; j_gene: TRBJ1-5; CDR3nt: TGTGCCAGCGGGGACGGCGGGAAACATCAGCCCCAGCATTTT; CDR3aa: CASGDGGKHQPQHF
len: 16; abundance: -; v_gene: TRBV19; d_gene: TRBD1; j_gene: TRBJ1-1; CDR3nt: TGTGCCACCAAAAGACAGGGGGTGGCCATGAACACTGAAGCTTTCTTT; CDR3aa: CATKRQGVAMNTEAFF
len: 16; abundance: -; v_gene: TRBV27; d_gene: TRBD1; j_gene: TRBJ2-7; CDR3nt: TGTGCCAGCAGTTTACTCCCGGGACAGGGGTCCTACGAGCAGTACTTC; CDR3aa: CASSLLPGQGSYEQYF